What follows is one TCR beta chain and its context. Its antigen is unidentified. This sample is drawn from a study of CD8+ T cells in alopecia areata. General study points: Normal skin contains resident alphabeta T cells, and these are also sequenced in scalp samples. Normal scalp showed lower clonality than lesional scalp, especially alopecia totalis/universalis. With patients, TCR sharing proved less clear than in mice, a difference possibly related to HLA.

PBMC-derived CD4+ and CD8+ T cells were sorted. Extracted RNA was reverse transcribed into cDNA, the sequencing template. Some clones are missing from TCRdb's copy, which holds only in-frame ones; the method was immunoSEQ multiplex PCR. In the table there are 110,000 to 150,000 clones, 62% of which are singletons. Trimming stripped 2 bases from V and 3 bases from J, with 7 bases between. The CDR3 totals 13 residues. CDR1 and CDR2 (germline): SQVTM, ANQGSEA. The clonotype was recovered from a human donor in good health. The V and J genes are TRBV29-1 and TRBJ2-2; possible D gene TRBD2, 5 bases. The sequencing input was CD8+ T cells sorted from blood. The CDR3 coding sequence is TGCAGCGTTGAATTGAGGGACACCGGGGAGCTGTTTTTT. Amino acids: CSVELRDTGELFF.